A single sample gave rise to the 23 T cell receptor beta chains below, sequenced in a study of graft-versus-host responses after intestinal transplantation. With about 200,000 irradiated, violet-dye-labeled stimulator cells, about 200,000 CFSE-labeled responder cells were plated. Data came from immunoSEQ multiplex PCR; TCRdb stores just in-frame clones and leaves some out. The repertoire holds 13,000 to 15,000 clones, with roughly two fifths as singletons. This specimen consisted of alloreactive CD8+ T cells from a mixed lymphocyte reaction culture, obtained before intestinal transplant. Subset specified: CFSE-low proliferating T cells sorted from approximately 6-day pre-transplant mixed lymphocyte reaction (GvH or HvG direction). The receptors were gathered from a human patient who received an intestinal transplant.

The chain employs TRBV9 and TRBJ1-6, with 10 nucleotides matching TRBD1. This CDR3 contains 14 residues. CDR1 is SGDLS, CDR2 YYNGEE, per germline. The junction had 4 bases not matched to a gene; V was cut back by 4 bases and J by 9 bases. CDR3 region: CASSPDRGLSPLHF. Here the CDR3 DNA reads TGTGCCAGCAGCCCCGACAGGGGGCTTTCACCCCTCCACTTT. Full variable domain (remainder filled in from reference TRBV9 and TRBJ1-6): DSGVTQTPKHLITATGQRVTLRCSPRSGDLSVYWYQQSLDQGLQFLIQYYNGEERAKGNILERFSAQQFPDLHSELNLSSLELGDSALYFCASSPDRGLSPLHFGNGTRLTVT.

The chain employs TRBV21-1 and TRBJ2-3; TRBD2 is taken as the D call from the table, unchecked against the DNA. TRBV21-1 counts as a pseudogene. The CDR3 consists of 15 residues. CDR3 sequence: CASGYSGGDTDTQYF. The DNA for the CDR3 is TGTGCCAGCGGCTATAGCGGGGGGGACACAGATACGCAGTATTTT.

A few counts support this clone. The genes are TRBV27 and TRBJ2-1; 8 bases are shared with TRBD2. J was trimmed by 4 bases and V by 5 bases; bases with no gene match: 16. The germline V gene has CDR1 MNHEY and CDR2 SMNVEV (reference sequence). CDR3 size: 18 residues. CDR3 amino acids: CASSTSGTRTPSYNEQFF. The CDR3 region has the DNA TGTGCCAGCAGTACCTCCGGGACTAGGACCCCTTCATACAATGAGCAGTTCTTC.

This clone was counted a few times. The chain employs TRBV6-6 and TRBJ2-1; D remains ambiguous. CDR3 length: 15 residues. Germline CDR1 MNHNY, CDR2 SVGAGI (reference sequence). The V gene lost 2 bases and the J gene lost 6 bases, with 14 bases spanning the gap. The CDR3 sequence: CASSYGERVVNEQFF. For the CDR3, the DNA is TGTGCCAGCAGTTACGGTGAACGGGTAGTCAATGAGCAGTTCTTC.

The rearrangement uses TRBV19 and TRBJ2-3; D is undetermined. V lost 1 base, J lost 1 base, and 9 bases lay in between. The germline V gene encodes CDR1 LNHDA and CDR2 SQIVND (reference sequence). The CDR3 consists of 15 residues. The CDR3 spells CASSIGAGRTDTQYF. The CDR3 DNA reads TGTGCCAGTAGTATAGGTGCAGGTCGCACAGATACGCAGTATTTT.

V is TRBV7-9 and J is TRBJ2-7; possibly TRBD1 for D (5 bases). V lost 3 bases and J lost 4, with 7 bases in between. The CDR3 totals 12 residues. Germline CDR1 reads SEHNR; CDR2 reads FQNEAQ (reference sequence). CDR3 region: CASSFNRYEQYF. CDR3 DNA sequence: TGTGCCAGCAGCTTCAACAGGTACGAGCAGTACTTC.

This clone came up a few times. V usage is TRBV5-1 and J usage is TRBJ2-1; D not resolved. V dropped 2 bases and J dropped 7 bases, with 4 bases sitting between them. Germline CDR1 is SGHRS and CDR2 is YFSETQ. The CDR3 runs 11 residues. The chain's CDR3 is CASSFGNEQFF. The CDR3 region has the DNA TGCGCCAGCAGCTTCGGGAATGAGCAGTTCTTC.

This clone was detected only once. The chain employs TRBV7-2 and TRBJ1-5; TRBD1 matches 9 bases. After removal of 5 bases from V and 5 bases from J, the junction contained 4 bases not matched to a gene. Germline CDR1 SGHTA, CDR2 FQGNSA. The CDR3 totals 14 residues. As DNA, the CDR3 is TGTGCCAGCAGCACCCGACAGGGGGATCAGCCCCAGCATTTT. This encodes CASSTRQGDQPQHF.

This clone has just a few counts. This chain uses TRBV4-1 with TRBJ1-2; TRBD1 matches at 7 bases. The junction had 3 bases not matched to a gene; V was cut back by 4 bases and J by 7 bases. There are 12 residues in the CDR3. The germline CDR1 and CDR2 sequences are MGHRA and YSYEKL. CDR3 bases: TGCGCCAGCAGCCCGACAGGGTCTGGCTACACCTTC. Its protein product is CASSPTGSGYTF.

The rearrangement links TRBV29-1 to TRBJ1-2; maybe TRBD1 (6 bases). The length of the CDR3 is 11 residues. Trimming removed 6 bases at V and 3 bases at J, with 8 bases between. The germline V gene encodes CDR1 SQVTM and CDR2 ANQGSEA. The CDR3 coding sequence is TGCAGCGTCGGACAGTACTATGGCTACACCTTC. Its protein is CSVGQYYGYTF.

There are a few counts of this clone. The chain couples TRBV13 to TRBJ1-2; the D is unclear. Trimming removed 3 bases from V and 8 bases from J, with 13 bases in between. Germline V gene lookup returns CDR1 PRHDT and CDR2 FYEKMQ (reference sequence). CDR3 length: 13 amino acids. CDR3: CASSFERTWGYTF. CDR3 coding DNA: TGTGCCAGCAGCTTTGAAAGGACTTGGGGCTACACCTTC. Looking up the rest from reference TRBV13 and TRBJ1-2 gives the full variable domain: AAGVIQSPRHLIKEKRETATLKCYPIPRHDTVYWYQQGPGQDPQFLISFYEKMQSDKGSIPDRFSAQQFSDYHSELNMSSLELGDSALYFCASSFERTWGYTFGSGTRLTVV.

This rearrangement joins TRBV6-5 to TRBJ2-2, with D tentatively TRBD1 (6 bases). The CDR3 spans 15 residues. Germline values: CDR1 MNHEY, CDR2 SVGAGI. With 3 bases removed from V and 4 bases from J, the gap between germline ends came to 12 bases. CDR3 residues: CASSYNRETTGELFF. CDR3 nucleotides: TGTGCCAGCAGTTATAACAGGGAGACCACCGGGGAGCTGTTTTTT.

V and J are TRBV7-9 and TRBJ1-1; no clear D gene. The V and J ends lost 1 base and 0 bases respectively, with 6 bases between them. Germline V gene sequence: CDR1 SEHNR, CDR2 FQNEAQ (reference sequence). This CDR3 spans 14 amino acids. CDR3 loop: CASSLVAVNTEAFF. CDR3 nucleotide sequence: TGTGCCAGCAGCTTAGTGGCGGTGAACACTGAAGCTTTCTTT.

The chain has TRBV2 and TRBJ2-5; TRBD2 agrees at 14 bases. V shed 5 bases and J 5 bases; nucleotides not matched to a gene: 7. The CDR3 is 16 residues long. Germline V gene data show CDR1 as SNHLY and CDR2 as FYNNEI. CDR3 residues: CASSTTSGGVRETQYF. The CDR3 DNA reads as TGTGCCAGCAGTACGACTAGCGGGGGGGTTCGGGAGACCCAGTACTTC.

The chain combines TRBV6-1 with TRBJ2-3, with D possibly being TRBD2 (6 bases). The CDR3 sequence is 14 residues long. Germline values: CDR1 MNHNS, CDR2 SASEGT. V lost 8 bases and J lost 3, with 15 bases in between. The CDR3: CASALGLATDTQYF. The CDR3 nucleotides read TGTGCCAGCGCCCTAGGCCTAGCGACAGATACGCAGTATTTT.

The chain combines TRBV6-6 with TRBJ2-5, with D hard to call. CDR1 MNHNY and CDR2 SVGAGI come from the germline V gene (reference sequence). The V gene lost 6 bases and the J gene lost 0 bases, with 17 bases spanning the gap. This CDR3 has 16 amino acids. CDR3 loop: CASSPHFAAYQETQYF. The CDR3 DNA reads as TGTGCCAGCAGCCCCCATTTTGCAGCGTACCAAGAGACCCAGTACTTC.

The chain couples TRBV11-2 to TRBJ2-3; D is undetermined. CDR1 SGHAT and CDR2 FQNNGV come from the germline V gene. The CDR3 is 16 residues long. V lost 3 bases, J lost 0 bases, and 13 bases lay in between. CDR3 nucleotide sequence: TGTGCCAGCAGCTTGGTGGTTACAGAAAGCACAGATACGCAGTATTTT. Its translation is CASSLVVTESTDTQYF.

CDR3 region: CASSLNRDTPAVGNTIYF. In DNA form, the CDR3 reads TGTGCCAGCAGCTTGAACCGGGACACCCCAGCGGTAGGAAACACCATATATTTT. The chain recombines TRBV9 with TRBJ1-3; tentative D call: TRBD1 (6 bases). CDR3 length: 18 amino acids. CDR1 and CDR2 from the germline V gene are SGDLS and YYNGEE. Trimming removed 4 bases at V and 4 bases at J, with 24 bases between.

This chain joins TRBV4-1 and TRBJ2-7; 7 bases align to TRBD2. The CDR3 length is 15 residues. Germline trimming cut 1 base from V and 4 bases from J; bases unmatched to any gene: 7. CDR1 is MGHRA, CDR2 YSYEKL, per germline. The CDR3 DNA sequence: TGCGCCAGCAGCCAAGTTGGTAGCGGGTCTTACGAGCAGTACTTC. Amino acids: CASSQVGSGSYEQYF.

This clone was counted a few times. The rearrangement links TRBV7-6 to TRBJ2-1; D might be TRBD1 (6 bases). V was cut by 5 bases and J by 3 bases, with 8 bases left in between. Germline assignment: CDR1 SGHVS and CDR2 FNYEAQ. The CDR3 spans 13 residues. The CDR3 sequence is CASSADSYNEQFF. CDR3 sequence (DNA): TGTGCCAGCAGCGCGGACAGCTACAATGAGCAGTTCTTC. Based on the CDR3 plus reference TRBV7-6 and TRBJ2-1, the full variable domain is GAGVSQSPRYKVTKRGQDVALRCDPISGHVSLYWYRQALGQGPEFLTYFNYEAQQDKSGLPNDRFSAERPEGSISTLTIQRTEQRDSAMYRCASSADSYNEQFFGPGTRLTVL.

The sample holds a few counts of this clone. The V call is TRBV9, the J call TRBJ1-2; 8 bases align to TRBD1. V trimming: 4 bases; J trimming: 0 bases; junction bases outside the gene matches: 5. From germline, CDR1 is SGDLS and CDR2 YYNGEE. This CDR3 is 15 amino acids long. CDR3 DNA: TGTGCCAGCAGCCCAGGGACAGGCCCTAACTATGGCTACACCTTC. Amino acid sequence: CASSPGTGPNYGYTF. Using reference TRBV9 and TRBJ1-2 for the parts outside the CDR3, the full variable domain is DSGVTQTPKHLITATGQRVTLRCSPRSGDLSVYWYQQSLDQGLQFLIQYYNGEERAKGNILERFSAQQFPDLHSELNLSSLELGDSALYFCASSPGTGPNYGYTFGSGTRLTVV.

V and J are TRBV6-1 and TRBJ1-1; no clear D gene. From germline, CDR1 is MNHNS and CDR2 SASEGT. The V end lost 4 bases, the J end lost 11 bases, and 5 bases lay between the germline ends. This CDR3 spans 9 amino acids. The CDR3 loop is CASSAGAFF. Here the CDR3 DNA reads TGTGCCAGCAGTGCGGGGGCTTTCTTT.

This clone was counted a few times. J is TRBJ2-7 and V is TRBV4-1; 9 bases align to TRBD1. CDR1 and CDR2 (germline): MGHRA, YSYEKL. Losses at the gene ends were 1 base for V and 4 bases for J; bases not matched to a gene: 5. This CDR3 has 15 amino acids. The CDR3 is CASSQAATGGYEQYF. The DNA for the CDR3 is TGCGCCAGCAGCCAAGCGGCGACAGGGGGGTACGAGCAGTACTTC.